A single sample is the source of the 18 T cell receptor beta chains below, sequenced in a study of T cell repertoires in cytomegalovirus infection. TCRdb fed the reads into MiXCR, producing one record per CDR3 protein. The sample holds roughly 150,000 distinct CDR3 sequences, roughly 17% seen once. The sequenced sample consisted of CD8+ T cells from PBMCs. The receptor set was obtained from a human donor in good health (CMV status not recorded). Some clones in this sample may be carry-over from other donors' samples.

The V gene is TRBV4-1, the J gene TRBJ1-2, with a possible D match to TRBD1 (5 bases). Germline V gives CDR1 MGHRA, CDR2 YSYEKL. The CDR3 loop spans 15 amino acids. V lost 0 bases and J 4 bases, leaving 12 bases between the germline ends. The CDR3 nucleotides read TGCGCCAGCAGCCAAGAACCAGGGATCGGCTATGGCTACACCTTC. Translation: CASSQEPGIGYGYTF.

The DNA for the CDR3 is TGTGCCAGCAGCTTCGGGACTAGCTGGGACAATGAGCAGTTCTTC. It translates to CASSFGTSWDNEQFF. The rearrangement joins TRBV7-2 to TRBJ2-1; 9 bases agree with TRBD2. CDR1 is SGHTA, CDR2 FQGNSA, per germline. V gave up 3 bases and J gave up 5 bases; unmatched junction bases: 5. The CDR3 is made up of 15 amino acids.

The chain links TRBV7-2 to TRBJ1-1; D not certain. V was pared by 0 bases and J by 1 base, with 9 bases between. This CDR3 contains 15 residues. Per the germline V gene, CDR1 is SGHTA and CDR2 is FQGNSA. The CDR3 is CASSLAVSGNTEAFF. CDR3 DNA sequence: TGTGCCAGCAGCTTAGCGGTATCAGGGAACACTGAAGCTTTCTTT.

J is TRBJ2-7 and V is TRBV29-1; D may be TRBD1 (6 bases). CDR1 is SQVTM, CDR2 ANQGSEA, per germline. This CDR3 has 13 amino acids. The V and J ends lost 3 bases and 5 bases respectively, with 14 bases between them. CDR3 nucleotide sequence: TGCAGCGTTGATCCAGGGGCTAATAACGAGCAGTACTTC. Amino acids: CSVDPGANNEQYF.

This chain connects TRBV7-2 to TRBJ2-3; 11 nucleotides agree with TRBD2. The V segment lost 1 base and the J segment 4 bases; nucleotides outside the gene matches: 4. Germline CDR1 and CDR2: SGHTA and FQGNSA. This CDR3 spans 16 amino acids. For the CDR3, the DNA is TGTGCCAGCAGCTTAGAGGTAGCGGGGGGGGCAGATACGCAGTATTTT. Translating gives CASSLEVAGGADTQYF. Looking up the rest from reference TRBV7-2 and TRBJ2-3 gives the full variable domain: GAGVSQSPSNKVTEKGKDVELRCDPISGHTALYWYRQSLGQGLEFLIYFQGNSAPDKSGLPSDRFSAERTGGSVSTLTIQRTQQEDSAVYLCASSLEVAGGADTQYFGPGTRLTVL.

This clonotype occurred a few times. The J gene is TRBJ2-7, the V gene TRBV28; 7 nucleotides agree with TRBD2. Unmatched junction bases numbered 4, after V lost 5 bases and J lost 3 bases. Germline V CDR1 and CDR2: MDHEN, SYDVKM. The CDR3 loop spans 13 amino acids. CDR3 sequence: CASSPPGGYEQYF. In nucleotides, the CDR3 is TGTGCCAGCAGTCCCCCGGGAGGCTACGAGCAGTACTTC.

This clonotype was counted between two and nine times. The chain links TRBV19 to TRBJ2-7; 10 nucleotides match TRBD2. The CDR3 runs to 16 residues. Germline V gives CDR1 LNHDA, CDR2 SQIVND (reference sequence). V was pared by 7 bases and J by 2 bases, with 11 bases of the junction left unmatched. The chain's CDR3 is CASNPAGGPNPYEQYF. In DNA, the CDR3 is TGTGCCAGTAATCCAGCGGGGGGGCCGAACCCCTACGAGCAGTACTTC. The whole variable domain, filled in from reference TRBV19 and TRBJ2-7, reads DGGITQSPKYLFRKEGQNVTLSCEQNLNHDAMYWYRQDPGQGLRLIYYSQIVNDFQKGDIAEGYSVSREKKESFPLTVTSAQKNPTAFYLCASNPAGGPNPYEQYFGPGTRLTVT.

V and J are TRBV6-2 or TRBV6-3 and TRBJ1-1; D is uncertain. The germline V and J ends were trimmed by 6 bases and 5 bases, with 10 bases remaining between them. This CDR3 region has 12 residues. Germline V gene sequence: CDR1 MNHEY, CDR2 SVGEGT. The CDR3, as DNA: TGTGCCAGCAGCCGGGGAGGGACTGAAGCTTTCTTT. Protein sequence: CASSRGGTEAFF.

The chain has TRBV6-2 or TRBV6-3 and TRBJ2-7; the D is unclear. The CDR3 extends over 12 amino acids. Germline V lookup: CDR1 MNHEY, CDR2 SVGEGT. V was pared by 5 bases and J by 2 bases, with 7 bases between. The CDR3 region has the DNA TGTGCCAGCAGTGCGAGAACCTACGAGCAGTACTTC. It is translated as CASSARTYEQYF.

The V call is TRBV7-2, the J call TRBJ2-7; the match to TRBD2 covers 8 bases. The CDR3 has 13 amino acids. Germline loops: CDR1 SGHTA, CDR2 FQGNSA. V was clipped by 10 bases and J by 0 bases; unmatched bases: 5. The CDR3, as DNA: TGTGCCATCGAGCGGGAGAGCTCCTACGAGCAGTACTTC. Translating it yields CAIERESSYEQYF. The whole variable domain, filled in from reference TRBV7-2 and TRBJ2-7, reads GAGVSQSPSNKVTEKGKDVELRCDPISGHTALYWYRQSLGQGLEFLIYFQGNSAPDKSGLPSDRFSAERTGGSVSTLTIQRTQQEDSAVYLCAIERESSYEQYFGPGTRLTVT.

This chain links TRBV7-2 with TRBJ2-7, with 7 bases lining up with TRBD2. V was pared by 4 bases and J by 1 base, with 4 bases of the junction left unmatched. This CDR3 has 14 amino acids. CDR1 and CDR2 from the germline V gene are SGHTA and FQGNSA. The CDR3 coding sequence is TGTGCCAGCAGCTCCGGACTAGAATCCTACGAGCAGTACTTC. Its translation: CASSSGLESYEQYF.

This clonotype came up many times. This rearrangement joins TRBV12-3 or TRBV12-4 to TRBJ1-3; D unresolved. This CDR3 is built from 16 residues. V dropped 1 base and J dropped 1 base, with 11 bases sitting between them. CDR3 DNA: TGTGCCAGCAGTTTAGGGCCCCGTGGATCTGGAAACACCATATATTTT. This gives the protein CASSLGPRGSGNTIYF.

This clonotype has more than one count but fewer than ten. V usage is TRBV28 and J usage is TRBJ2-1, with D unresolved. The CDR3 is 11 amino acids. The germline V gene encodes CDR1 MDHEN and CDR2 SYDVKM. Between the trimmed V and J ends, which lost 6 bases and 8 bases, there was a span of 8 bases. This CDR3 is CASSRPYEQFF. The CDR3 bases are TGTGCCAGCAGCCGCCCCTATGAGCAGTTCTTC. The variable domain in full, completed from reference TRBV28 and TRBJ2-1, reads DVKVTQSSRYLVKRTGEKVFLECVQDMDHENMFWYRQDPGLGLRLIYFSYDVKMKEKGDIPEGYSVSREKKERFSLILESASTNQTSMYLCASSRPYEQFFGPGTRLTVL.

The chain uses TRBV7-6 and TRBJ2-1; 13 bases map to TRBD2. This CDR3 is 19 amino acids long. Germline CDR1 and CDR2: SGHVS and FNYEAQ. V lost 5 bases, J lost 3 bases, and 13 bases stayed unmatched. Here the CDR3 reads CASSLRPTSGGAVYNEQFF. The CDR3, as DNA: TGTGCCAGCAGCCTCCGCCCTACTAGCGGGGGGGCCGTCTACAATGAGCAGTTCTTC. Based on the CDR3 plus reference TRBV7-6 and TRBJ2-1, the full variable domain is GAGVSQSPRYKVTKRGQDVALRCDPISGHVSLYWYRQALGQGPEFLTYFNYEAQQDKSGLPNDRFSAERPEGSISTLTIQRTEQRDSAMYRCASSLRPTSGGAVYNEQFFGPGTRLTVL.

The chain links TRBV12-3 or TRBV12-4 to TRBJ2-5; 7 bases agree with TRBD2. V lost 1 base and J lost 3; bases outside the gene matches: 11. CDR3 size: 17 residues. The CDR3 reads CASSLVGSGNVEETQYF. CDR3 sequence (DNA): TGTGCCAGCAGTTTAGTCGGCAGCGGGAATGTGGAAGAGACCCAGTACTTC.

This clonotype was seen only a few times. CDR3 region: CASSQDSGVYNEQFF. CDR3 bases: TGCGCCAGCAGCCAAGATAGCGGAGTCTACAATGAGCAGTTCTTC. The chain links TRBV4-1 to TRBJ2-1; a weak D match, TRBD2 (6 bases). This CDR3 region has 15 residues. Per the germline V gene, CDR1 is MGHRA and CDR2 is YSYEKL. Trimming stripped 0 bases from V and 3 bases from J, with 9 bases between.

The CDR3 loop reads CSARDPGMNTEAFF. In DNA, the CDR3 is TGCAGTGCTAGAGACCCAGGGATGAACACTGAAGCTTTCTTT. This chain uses TRBV20-1 with TRBJ1-1, with D tentatively TRBD1 (5 bases). The CDR3 length is 14 residues. Trimming took 0 bases from V and 0 from J, leaving 8 bases between them. Germline V gene lookup returns CDR1 DFQATT and CDR2 SNEGSKA (reference sequence).

This clonotype has at least ten counts. CDR3 loop: CAISVQGSLAEQYF. The CDR3 region has the DNA TGTGCCATCAGTGTACAGGGGTCTCTGGCCGAGCAGTACTTC. V gene TRBV10-3 combines with J gene TRBJ2-7; 7 bases match TRBD1. The CDR3 contains 14 residues. V was pared by 4 bases and J by 6 bases, with 9 bases of the junction left unmatched. CDR1 is ENHRY, CDR2 SYGVKD, per germline.